The present T cell receptor (beta chain) was sequenced within a study of cytomegalovirus exposure and HLA in healthy donors. General observations from the study: Highly shared sequence variants in one cluster were likely a sequencing artifact.

Likely unrecorded immune exposures existed in these nominally healthy donors. In the PCR, 60 Vbeta and 13 Jbeta primers were used. This table comes from immunoSEQ multiplex PCR, and its TCRdb copy is limited to in-frame clones, with some not included. This sample yields roughly 150,000 clones, of which over 75% are seen a single time; about 0.66% belongs to the top ten. Germline CDR1 and CDR2: SGDLS and YYNGEE. With 4 bases clipped from V and 8 bases from J, the junction kept 11 bases outside the gene matches. CDR3 length: 15 residues. With regard to this clone: Its antigen is currently unknown.

The TCR was taken from a male donor in good health and CMV-seronegative. The sequenced material came from PBMCs. The chain carries TRBV9 and TRBJ2-1, with 8 bases fitting TRBD2. The CDR3 DNA sequence: TGTGCCAGCAGCTATTTCGGGGGGGCTGGCGATGAGCAGTTCTTC. Its protein product is CASSYFGGAGDEQFF.